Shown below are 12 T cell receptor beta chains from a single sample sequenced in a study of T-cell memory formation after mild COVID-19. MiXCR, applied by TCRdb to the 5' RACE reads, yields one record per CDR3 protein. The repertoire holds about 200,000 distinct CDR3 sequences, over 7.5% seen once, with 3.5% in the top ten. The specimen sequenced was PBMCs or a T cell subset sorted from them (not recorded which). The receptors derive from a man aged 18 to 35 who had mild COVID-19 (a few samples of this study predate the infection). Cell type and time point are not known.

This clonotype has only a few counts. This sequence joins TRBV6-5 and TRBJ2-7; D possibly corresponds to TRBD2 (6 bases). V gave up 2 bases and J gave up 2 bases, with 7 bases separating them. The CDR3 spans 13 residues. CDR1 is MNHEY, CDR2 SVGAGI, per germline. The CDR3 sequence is CASSYGEAYEQYF. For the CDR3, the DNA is TGTGCCAGCAGTTACGGGGAGGCCTACGAGCAGTACTTC.

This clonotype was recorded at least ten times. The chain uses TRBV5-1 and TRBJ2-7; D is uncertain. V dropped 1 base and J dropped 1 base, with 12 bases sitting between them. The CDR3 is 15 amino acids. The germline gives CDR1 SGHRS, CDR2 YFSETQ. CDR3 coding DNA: TGCGCCAGCAGCTTGAGCGTCGGGCCTTCCTACGAGCAGTACTTC. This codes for CASSLSVGPSYEQYF.

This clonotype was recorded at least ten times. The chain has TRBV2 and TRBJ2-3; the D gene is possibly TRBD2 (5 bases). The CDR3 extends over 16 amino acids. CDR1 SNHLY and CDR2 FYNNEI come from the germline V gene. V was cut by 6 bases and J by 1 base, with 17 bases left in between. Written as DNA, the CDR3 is TGTGCCAGCAGGAACACGGGGAATAGGGGCACAGATACGCAGTATTTT. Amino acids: CASRNTGNRGTDTQYF.

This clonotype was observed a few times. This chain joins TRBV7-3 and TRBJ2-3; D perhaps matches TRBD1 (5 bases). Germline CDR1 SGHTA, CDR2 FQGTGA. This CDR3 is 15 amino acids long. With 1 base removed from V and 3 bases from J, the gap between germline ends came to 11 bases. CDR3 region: CASSLNPQGTDTQYF. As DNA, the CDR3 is TGTGCCAGCAGCTTAAATCCCCAGGGAACAGATACGCAGTATTTT.

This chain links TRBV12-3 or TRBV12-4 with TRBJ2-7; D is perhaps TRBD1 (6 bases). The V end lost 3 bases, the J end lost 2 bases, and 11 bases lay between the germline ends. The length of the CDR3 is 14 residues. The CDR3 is CASSFPGAAYEQYF. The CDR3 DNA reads TGTGCCAGCAGTTTTCCAGGGGCCGCCTACGAGCAGTACTTC.

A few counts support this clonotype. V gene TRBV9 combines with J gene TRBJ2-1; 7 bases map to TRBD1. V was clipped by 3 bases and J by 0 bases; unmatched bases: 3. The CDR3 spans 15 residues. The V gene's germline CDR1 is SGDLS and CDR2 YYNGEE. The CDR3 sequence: CASSETGDSYNEQFF. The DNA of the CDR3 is TGTGCCAGCAGCGAAACAGGGGACTCCTACAATGAGCAGTTCTTC.

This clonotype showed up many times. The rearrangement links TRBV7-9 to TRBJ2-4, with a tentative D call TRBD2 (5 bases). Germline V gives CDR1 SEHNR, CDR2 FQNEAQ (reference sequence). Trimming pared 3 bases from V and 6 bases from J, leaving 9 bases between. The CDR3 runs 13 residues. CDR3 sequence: CASSFEGINIQYF. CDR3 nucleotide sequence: TGTGCCAGCAGCTTCGAGGGAATAAACATTCAGTACTTC.

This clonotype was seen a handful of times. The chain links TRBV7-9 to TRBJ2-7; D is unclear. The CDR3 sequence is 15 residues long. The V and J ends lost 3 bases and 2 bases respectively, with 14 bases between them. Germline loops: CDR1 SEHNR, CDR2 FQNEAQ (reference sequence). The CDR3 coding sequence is TGTGCCAGCAGCTTTGGGTCCTTACAGACCTACGAGCAGTACGTC. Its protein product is CASSFGSLQTYEQYV.

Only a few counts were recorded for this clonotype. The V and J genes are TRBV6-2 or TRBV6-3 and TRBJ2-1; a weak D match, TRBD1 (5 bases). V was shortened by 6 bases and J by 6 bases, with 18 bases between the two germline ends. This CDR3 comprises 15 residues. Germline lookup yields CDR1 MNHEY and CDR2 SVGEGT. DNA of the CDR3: TGTGCCAGCAGCCCGTGGGGCCTTCAGGGCAATGAGCAGTTCTTC. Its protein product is CASSPWGLQGNEQFF.

The CDR3, as DNA: TGTGCCAGCAGTCTAACTAAGGGGAACACTGAAGCTTTCTTT. It codes for CASSLTKGNTEAFF. The rearrangement joins TRBV7-2 to TRBJ1-1, with no clear D. The germline V and J ends were trimmed by 6 bases and 1 base, with 12 bases remaining between them. The CDR3 totals 14 residues. CDR1 is SGHTA and CDR2 is FQGNSA in the germline V gene.

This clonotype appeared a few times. CDR3 protein: CASSSYGNQNQPQHF. For the CDR3, the DNA is TGTGCCAGCAGCTCCTACGGTAATCAAAATCAGCCCCAGCATTTT. The chain carries TRBV7-9 and TRBJ1-5; D is unclear. This CDR3 contains 15 residues. The germline gives CDR1 SEHNR, CDR2 FQNEAQ (reference sequence). Trimming shortened V by 4 bases and J by 4 bases, and 14 bases separated the two germline ends.

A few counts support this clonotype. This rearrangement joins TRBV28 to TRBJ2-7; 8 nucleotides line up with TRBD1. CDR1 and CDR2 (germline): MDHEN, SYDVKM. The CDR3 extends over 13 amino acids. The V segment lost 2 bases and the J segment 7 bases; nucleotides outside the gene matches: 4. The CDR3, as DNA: TGTGCCAGCAGTTTACCAGGGGGCTTGGAGCAGTACGTC. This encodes CASSLPGGLEQYV.